One sample yielded the 23 T cell receptor beta chains listed below, sequenced in a study of T cells expressing NK-cell markers. One entry per CDR3 protein, without DNA, is what TCRdb gives after re-calling the 5' RACE reads. The sample includes about 150,000 distinct CDR3 sequences. Input material: blood T cells: a sorted CD56 or NKG2C T cell subset, CD4+ or CD8+ T cells, or bulk PBMC T cells (not recorded which). The receptors shown here come from a woman aged 45-59 years in good health.

The gene calls are TRBV30 and TRBJ1-1. Germline V gene lookup returns CDR1 GTSNPN and CDR2 SVGIG (reference sequence). This CDR3 spans 13 amino acids. The chain's CDR3 is CAWNGGTPDEAFF.

This chain connects TRBV30 to TRBJ2-1; the D call of TRBD2 rests on TCRdb alone, since no DNA is present to check it. CDR3 length: 17 amino acids. The germline CDR1 and CDR2 sequences are GTSNPN and SVGIG (reference sequence). CDR3 loop: CAWSAREAGLTYNEQFF.

The V gene is TRBV6-6, the J gene TRBJ2-1. The V gene's germline CDR1 is MNHNY and CDR2 SVGAGI (reference sequence). The CDR3 is 13 residues long. CDR3 loop: CASIDGSYNEQFF.

The chain carries TRBV5-1 and TRBJ1-2; TCRdb reports TRBD1, a call that lacks DNA to check it against. This CDR3 has 13 amino acids. The V gene's germline CDR1 is SGHRS and CDR2 YFSETQ. The CDR3 sequence: CASSPGQGGGYTF.

The V gene is TRBV12-3 or TRBV12-4, the J gene TRBJ1-1. The CDR3 totals 11 residues. The CDR3 region is CASSQYTEAFF.

The V gene is TRBV24-1, the J gene TRBJ2-3. Looked up from germline, CDR1 is KGHDR and CDR2 is SFDVKD. CDR3 length: 16 amino acids. The CDR3 sequence: CATSPVGETSTDTQYF.

The chain uses TRBV6-4 and TRBJ2-1. The CDR3 has 15 residues. Germline CDR1 MRHNA, CDR2 SNTAGT. This CDR3 is CASSAGESSYNEQFF.

The rearrangement uses TRBV25-1 and TRBJ1-2; TCRdb's D call, TRBD1, is unchecked because there is no DNA. Germline V gives CDR1 MGHDK, CDR2 SYGVNS. There are 14 residues in the CDR3. CDR3 region: CASSEWSLNYGYTF.

The V and J genes are TRBV19 and TRBJ2-7; TCRdb designates TRBD1, a call that cannot be tested without DNA. The CDR3 runs to 14 residues. Per the germline V gene, CDR1 is LNHDA and CDR2 is SQIVND (reference sequence). The CDR3 loop is CASGGADTLYEQYF. The variable domain in full, completed from reference TRBV19 and TRBJ2-7, reads DGGITQSPKYLFRKEGQNVTLSCEQNLNHDAMYWYRQDPGQGLRLIYYSQIVNDFQKGDIAEGYSVSREKKESFPLTVTSAQKNPTAFYLCASGGADTLYEQYFGPGTRLTVT.

This rearrangement joins TRBV29-1 to TRBJ2-2. Germline V lookup: CDR1 SQVTM, CDR2 ANQGSEA. The CDR3 runs 14 residues. This CDR3 reads CSVESRSDPGELFF.

The chain has TRBV27 and TRBJ1-5; the TCRdb call, TRBD1, lacks DNA for checking. The CDR3 has 16 residues. Germline V gene lookup returns CDR1 MNHEY and CDR2 SMNVEV (reference sequence). The CDR3 region is CASSPQRDRARQPQHF.

The V gene is TRBV19, the J gene TRBJ2-1; TCRdb lists TRBD1, though no DNA is available to test this call. The germline CDR1 and CDR2 sequences are LNHDA and SQIVND (reference sequence). The length of the CDR3 is 14 residues. The chain's CDR3 is CASSIKGSANEQFF.

This chain joins TRBV2 and TRBJ2-1. The CDR3 loop spans 13 amino acids. CDR1 and CDR2 (germline): SNHLY, FYNNEI. The CDR3 is CASSERPPFEQFF.

The V call is TRBV5-1, the J call TRBJ1-1; the TCRdb call, TRBD1, lacks DNA for checking. The CDR3 totals 16 residues. CDR1 is SGHRS and CDR2 is YFSETQ in the germline V gene. CDR3 in amino acids: CASSLGTGGWNTEAFF.

The gene calls are TRBV9 and TRBJ2-1. This CDR3 contains 15 residues. Germline loops: CDR1 SGDLS, CDR2 YYNGEE. The CDR3 loop reads CASSLTWGSGNEQFF.

The rearrangement links TRBV5-6 to TRBJ2-1. The CDR3 is 13 residues long. The germline V gene encodes CDR1 SGHDT and CDR2 YYEEEE. The CDR3 sequence is CASSLAELREQFF. Using reference TRBV5-6 and TRBJ2-1 for the parts outside the CDR3, the full variable domain is DAGVTQSPTHLIKTRGQQVTLRCSPKSGHDTVSWYQQALGQGPQFIFQYYEEEERQRGNFPDRFSGHQFPNYSSELNVNALLLGDSALYLCASSLAELREQFFGPGTRLTVL.

The rearrangement joins TRBV2 to TRBJ2-1; TCRdb calls TRBD1, which cannot be checked without DNA. Germline CDR1 is SNHLY and CDR2 is FYNNEI. This CDR3 region has 11 residues. The CDR3 reads CASTGQNEQFF.

V usage is TRBV12-3 or TRBV12-4 and J usage is TRBJ2-1. This CDR3 contains 15 residues. CDR3 region: CASSYAASSYNEQFF.

V gene TRBV25-1 combines with J gene TRBJ2-1; TCRdb lists TRBD2, though no DNA is available to test this call. CDR1 is MGHDK, CDR2 SYGVNS, per germline. The CDR3 length is 14 residues. The chain's CDR3 is CASSDRGGGNEQFF.

The V and J genes are TRBV18 and TRBJ2-7; the TRBD2 assignment by TCRdb is unverifiable without DNA. Germline values: CDR1 KGHSH, CDR2 LQKENI. The CDR3 totals 15 residues. CDR3 sequence: CASSPLVASSYEQYF.

The J gene is TRBJ2-1, the V gene TRBV5-1; TCRdb's D gene call, TRBD2, goes unchecked for lack of DNA. CDR1 SGHRS and CDR2 YFSETQ come from the germline V gene. The CDR3 spans 15 residues. The CDR3 here is CASSLTSGSRIEQFF.

V and J are TRBV6-5 and TRBJ2-7; lacking DNA, the TRBD1 call made by TCRdb goes unchecked. Per germline, CDR1 MNHEY and CDR2 SVGAGI. This CDR3 is built from 16 residues. Here the CDR3 reads CASSDLSGPSPYEQYF.

The gene calls are TRBV11-2 and TRBJ2-7; TCRdb proposes TRBD1, but this gene call is untestable without DNA. Looked up from germline, CDR1 is SGHAT and CDR2 is FQNNGV. The CDR3 is made up of 16 amino acids. CDR3 in amino acids: CASSSPGTVLPYEQYF.